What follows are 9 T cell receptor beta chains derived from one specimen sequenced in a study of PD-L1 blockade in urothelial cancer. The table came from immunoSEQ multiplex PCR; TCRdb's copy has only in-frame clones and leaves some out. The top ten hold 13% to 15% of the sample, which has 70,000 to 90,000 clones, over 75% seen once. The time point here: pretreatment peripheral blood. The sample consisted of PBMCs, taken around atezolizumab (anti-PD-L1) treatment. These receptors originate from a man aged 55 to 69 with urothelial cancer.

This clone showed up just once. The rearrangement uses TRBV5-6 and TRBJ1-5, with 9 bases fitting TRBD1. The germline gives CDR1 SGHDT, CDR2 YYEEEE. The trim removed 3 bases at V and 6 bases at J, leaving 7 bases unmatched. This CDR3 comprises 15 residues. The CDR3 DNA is TGTGCCAGCAGCTCACAGGGGGCCGGGCGTCAGCCCCAGCATTTT. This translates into CASSSQGAGRQPQHF.

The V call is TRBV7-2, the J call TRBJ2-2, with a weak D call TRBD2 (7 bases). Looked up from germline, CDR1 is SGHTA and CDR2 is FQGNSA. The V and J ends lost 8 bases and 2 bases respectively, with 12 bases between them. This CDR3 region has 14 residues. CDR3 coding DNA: TGTGCCAGCGTGACGGGGGGCAACACCGGGGAGCTGTTTTTT. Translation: CASVTGGNTGELFF.

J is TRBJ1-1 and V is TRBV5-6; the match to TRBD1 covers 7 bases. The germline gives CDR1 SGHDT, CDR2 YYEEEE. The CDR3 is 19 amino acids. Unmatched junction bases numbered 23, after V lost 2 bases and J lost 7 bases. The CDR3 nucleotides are TGTGCCAGCAGCTTTTTTGTACAGGGGCGGGCTGGCATGGCTCTTGAAGCTTTCTTT. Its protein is CASSFFVQGRAGMALEAFF.

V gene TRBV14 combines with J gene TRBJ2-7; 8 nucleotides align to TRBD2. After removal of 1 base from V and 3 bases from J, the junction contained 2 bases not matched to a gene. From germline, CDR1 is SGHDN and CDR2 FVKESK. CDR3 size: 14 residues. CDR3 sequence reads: CASSQAGLGYEQYF. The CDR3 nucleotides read TGTGCCAGCAGCCAAGCGGGACTAGGCTACGAGCAGTACTTC.

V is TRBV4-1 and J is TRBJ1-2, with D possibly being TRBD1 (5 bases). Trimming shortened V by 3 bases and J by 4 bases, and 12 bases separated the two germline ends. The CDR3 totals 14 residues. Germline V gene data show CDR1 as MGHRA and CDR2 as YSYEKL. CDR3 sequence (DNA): TGCGCCAGCAGCCACGCAGGGCTCCCCTATGGCTACACCTTC. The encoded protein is CASSHAGLPYGYTF.

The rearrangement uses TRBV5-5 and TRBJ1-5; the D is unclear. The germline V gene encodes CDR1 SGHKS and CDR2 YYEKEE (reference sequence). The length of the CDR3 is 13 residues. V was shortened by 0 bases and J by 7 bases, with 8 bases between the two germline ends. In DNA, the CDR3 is TGTGCCAGCAGCTTGGCGGAGTTACAGCCCCAGCATTTT. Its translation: CASSLAELQPQHF.

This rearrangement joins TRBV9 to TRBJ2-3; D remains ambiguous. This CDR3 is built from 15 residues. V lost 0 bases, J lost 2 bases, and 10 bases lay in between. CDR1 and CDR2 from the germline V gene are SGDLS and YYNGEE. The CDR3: CASSVEHINTDTQYF. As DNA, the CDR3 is TGTGCCAGCAGCGTAGAACACATAAACACAGATACGCAGTATTTT.

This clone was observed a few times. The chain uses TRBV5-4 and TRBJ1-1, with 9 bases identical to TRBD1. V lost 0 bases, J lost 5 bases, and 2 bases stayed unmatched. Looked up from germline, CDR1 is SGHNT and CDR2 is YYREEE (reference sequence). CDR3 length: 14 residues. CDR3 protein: CASSLAGQGTEAFF. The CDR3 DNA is TGTGCCAGCAGCTTGGCGGGACAGGGAACTGAAGCTTTCTTT.

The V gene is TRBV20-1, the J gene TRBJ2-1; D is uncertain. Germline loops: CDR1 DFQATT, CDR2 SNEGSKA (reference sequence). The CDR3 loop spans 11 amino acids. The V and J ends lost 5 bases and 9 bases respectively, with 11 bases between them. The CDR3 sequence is CSAPLVFEQFF. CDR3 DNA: TGCAGTGCTCCCCTAGTATTTGAGCAGTTCTTC.